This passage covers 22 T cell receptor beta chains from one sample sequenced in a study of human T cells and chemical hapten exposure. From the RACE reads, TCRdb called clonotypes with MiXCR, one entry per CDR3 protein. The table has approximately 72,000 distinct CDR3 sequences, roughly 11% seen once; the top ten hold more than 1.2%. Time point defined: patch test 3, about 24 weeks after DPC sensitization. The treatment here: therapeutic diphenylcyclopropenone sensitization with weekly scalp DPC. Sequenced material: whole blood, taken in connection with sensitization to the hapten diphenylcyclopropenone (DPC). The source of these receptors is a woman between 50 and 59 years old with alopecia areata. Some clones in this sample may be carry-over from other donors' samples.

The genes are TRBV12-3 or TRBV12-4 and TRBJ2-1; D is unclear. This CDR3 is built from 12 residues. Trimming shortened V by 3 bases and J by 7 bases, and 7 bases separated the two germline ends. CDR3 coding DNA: TGTGCCAGCAGTTTTTTTCGAAATGAGCAGTTCTTC. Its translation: CASSFFRNEQFF.

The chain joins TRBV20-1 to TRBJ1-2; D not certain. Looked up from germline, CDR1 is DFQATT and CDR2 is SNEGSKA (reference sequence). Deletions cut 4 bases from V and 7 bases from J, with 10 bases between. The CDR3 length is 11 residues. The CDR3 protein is CSAIGRFGYTF. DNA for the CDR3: TGCAGTGCTATCGGGCGGTTTGGCTACACCTTC.

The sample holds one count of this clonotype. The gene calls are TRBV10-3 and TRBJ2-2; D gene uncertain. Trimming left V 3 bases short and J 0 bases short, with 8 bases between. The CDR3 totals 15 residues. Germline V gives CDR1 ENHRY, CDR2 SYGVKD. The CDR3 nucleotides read TGTGCCATCAGTGATCTAGGGACGAACACCGGGGAGCTGTTTTTT. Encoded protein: CAISDLGTNTGELFF.

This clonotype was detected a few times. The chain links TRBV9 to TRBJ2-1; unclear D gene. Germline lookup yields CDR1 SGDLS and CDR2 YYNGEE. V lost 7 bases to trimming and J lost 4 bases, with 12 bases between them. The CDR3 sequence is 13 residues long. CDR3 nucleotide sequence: TGTGCCAGCGGTCGGCTCTTTTACAATGAGCAGTTCTTC. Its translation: CASGRLFYNEQFF. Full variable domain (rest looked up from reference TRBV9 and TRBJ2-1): DSGVTQTPKHLITATGQRVTLRCSPRSGDLSVYWYQQSLDQGLQFLIQYYNGEERAKGNILERFSAQQFPDLHSELNLSSLELGDSALYFCASGRLFYNEQFFGPGTRLTVL.

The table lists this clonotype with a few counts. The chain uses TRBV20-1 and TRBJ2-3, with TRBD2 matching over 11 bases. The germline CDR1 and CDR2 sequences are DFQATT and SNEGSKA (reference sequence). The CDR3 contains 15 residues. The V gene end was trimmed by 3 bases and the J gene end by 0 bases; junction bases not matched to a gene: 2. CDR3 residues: CSARGTSGSTDTQYF. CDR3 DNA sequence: TGCAGTGCTAGGGGGACTAGCGGTAGCACAGATACGCAGTATTTT.

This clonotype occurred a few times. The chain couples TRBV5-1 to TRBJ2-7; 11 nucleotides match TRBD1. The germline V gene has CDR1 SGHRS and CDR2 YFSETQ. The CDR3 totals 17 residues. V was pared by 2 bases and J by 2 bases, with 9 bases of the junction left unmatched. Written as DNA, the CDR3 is TGCGCCAGCAGCTTCTGGACAGGGGGCCATGATACCTACGAGCAGTACTTC. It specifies CASSFWTGGHDTYEQYF.

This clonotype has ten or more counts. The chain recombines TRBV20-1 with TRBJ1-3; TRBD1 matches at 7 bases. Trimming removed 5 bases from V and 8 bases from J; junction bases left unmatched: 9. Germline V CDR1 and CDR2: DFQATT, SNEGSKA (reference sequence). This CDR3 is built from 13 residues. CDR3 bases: TGCAGTGCTCCGGGACAGAGTTTGGACACCATATATTTT. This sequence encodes CSAPGQSLDTIYF.

Here the CDR3 reads CASSQVSAGTEFF. The DNA for the CDR3 is TGCGCCAGCAGCCAAGTATCGGCCGGGACGGAATTCTTC. The chain uses TRBV4-1 and TRBJ2-1; D is perhaps TRBD1 or TRBD2 (5 bases each). Per the germline V gene, CDR1 is MGHRA and CDR2 is YSYEKL. This CDR3 comprises 13 residues. The V end was cut by 1 base, the J end by 16 bases, with 17 bases between.

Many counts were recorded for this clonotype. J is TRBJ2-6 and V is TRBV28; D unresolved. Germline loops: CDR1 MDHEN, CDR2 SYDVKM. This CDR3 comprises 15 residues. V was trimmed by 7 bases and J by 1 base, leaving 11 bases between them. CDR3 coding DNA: TGTGCCAGCACTCGAACAAGGTCTGGGGCCAACGTCCTGACTTTC. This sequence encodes CASTRTRSGANVLTF.

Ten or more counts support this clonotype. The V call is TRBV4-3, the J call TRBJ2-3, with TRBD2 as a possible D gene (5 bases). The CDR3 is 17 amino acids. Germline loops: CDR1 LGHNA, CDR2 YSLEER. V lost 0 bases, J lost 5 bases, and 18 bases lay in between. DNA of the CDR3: TGCGCCAGCAGCCAAGAAGTCCGGACGGGAATTGGAGATACGCAGTATTTT. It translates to CASSQEVRTGIGDTQYF.

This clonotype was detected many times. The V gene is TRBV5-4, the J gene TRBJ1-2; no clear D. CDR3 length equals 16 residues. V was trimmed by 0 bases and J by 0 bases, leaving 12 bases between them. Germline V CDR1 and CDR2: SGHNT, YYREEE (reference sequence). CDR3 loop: CASSLERSEANYGYTF. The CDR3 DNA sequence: TGTGCCAGCAGCTTGGAAAGGTCAGAAGCTAACTATGGCTACACCTTC.

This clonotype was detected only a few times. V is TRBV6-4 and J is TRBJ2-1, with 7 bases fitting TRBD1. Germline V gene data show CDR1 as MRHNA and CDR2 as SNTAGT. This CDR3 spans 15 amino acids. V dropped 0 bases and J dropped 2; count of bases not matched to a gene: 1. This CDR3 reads CASSDSGGAYNEQFF. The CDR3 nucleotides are TGTGCCAGCAGTGACTCAGGGGGCGCCTACAATGAGCAGTTCTTC.

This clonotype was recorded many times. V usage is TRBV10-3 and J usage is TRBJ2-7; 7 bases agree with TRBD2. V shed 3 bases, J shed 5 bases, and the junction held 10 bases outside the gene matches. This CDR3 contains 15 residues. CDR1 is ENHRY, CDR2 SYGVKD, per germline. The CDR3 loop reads CAISDTGGNVNEQYF. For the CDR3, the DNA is TGTGCCATCAGTGATACGGGGGGAAACGTCAACGAGCAGTACTTC.

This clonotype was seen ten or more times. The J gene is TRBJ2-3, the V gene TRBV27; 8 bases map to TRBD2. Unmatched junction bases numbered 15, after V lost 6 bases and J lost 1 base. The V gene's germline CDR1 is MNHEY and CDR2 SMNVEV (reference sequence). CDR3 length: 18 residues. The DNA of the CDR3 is TGTGCCAGCAGGAATGCTTTGACTAGCGTGAGCGGCACAGATACGCAGTATTTT. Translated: CASRNALTSVSGTDTQYF.

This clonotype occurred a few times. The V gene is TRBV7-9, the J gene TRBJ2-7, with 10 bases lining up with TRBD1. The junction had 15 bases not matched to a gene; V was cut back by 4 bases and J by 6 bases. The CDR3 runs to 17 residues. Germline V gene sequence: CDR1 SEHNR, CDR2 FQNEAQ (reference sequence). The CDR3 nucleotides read TGTGCCAGCAGCTCTAGAGGGTCTGGGACAGGGGCCCTCGAGCAGTACTTC. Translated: CASSSRGSGTGALEQYF.

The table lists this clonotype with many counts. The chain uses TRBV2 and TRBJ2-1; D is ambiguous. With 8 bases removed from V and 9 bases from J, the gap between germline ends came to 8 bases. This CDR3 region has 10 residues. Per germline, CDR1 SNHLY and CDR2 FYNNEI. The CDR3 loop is CASGSIEQFF. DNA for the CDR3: TGTGCCAGCGGGTCTATTGAGCAGTTCTTC.

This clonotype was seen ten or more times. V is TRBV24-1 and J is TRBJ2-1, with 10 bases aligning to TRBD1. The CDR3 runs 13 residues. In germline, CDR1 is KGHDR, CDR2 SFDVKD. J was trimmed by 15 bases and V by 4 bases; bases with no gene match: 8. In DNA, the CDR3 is TGTGCCACCAGTGACTCCGCGACAGGGGGCCGGTTCTTC. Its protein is CATSDSATGGRFF.

The CDR3 reads CASSVPLQETQYF. DNA of the CDR3: TGTGCCAGCAGTGTACCCCTCCAAGAGACCCAGTACTTC. V and J are TRBV6-4 and TRBJ2-5; D gene ambiguous. This CDR3 contains 13 residues. Germline V gene lookup returns CDR1 MRHNA and CDR2 SNTAGT. V dropped 4 bases and J dropped 1 base, with 7 bases sitting between them.

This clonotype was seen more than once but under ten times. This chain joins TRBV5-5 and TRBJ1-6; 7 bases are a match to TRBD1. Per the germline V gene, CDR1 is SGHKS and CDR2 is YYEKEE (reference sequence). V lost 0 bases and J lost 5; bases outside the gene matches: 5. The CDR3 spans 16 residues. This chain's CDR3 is CASSLGDRAHNSPLHF. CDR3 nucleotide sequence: TGTGCCAGCAGCTTGGGTGACAGGGCCCATAATTCACCCCTCCACTTT.

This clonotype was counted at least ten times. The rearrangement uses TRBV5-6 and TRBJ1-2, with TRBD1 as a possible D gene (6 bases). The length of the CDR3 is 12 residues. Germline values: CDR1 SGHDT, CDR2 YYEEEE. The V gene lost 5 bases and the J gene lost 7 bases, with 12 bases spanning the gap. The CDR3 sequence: CASRYTGLGYTF. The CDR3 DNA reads TGTGCCAGCAGATACACAGGGCTTGGCTACACCTTC.

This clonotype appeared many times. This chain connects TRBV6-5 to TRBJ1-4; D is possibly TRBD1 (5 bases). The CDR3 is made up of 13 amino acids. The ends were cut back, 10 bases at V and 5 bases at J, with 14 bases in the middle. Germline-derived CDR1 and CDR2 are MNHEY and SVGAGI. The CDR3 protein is CATRDPSNEKLFF. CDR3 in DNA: TGTGCCACCAGGGACCCTTCGAATGAAAAACTGTTTTTT.

CDR3 in DNA: TGTGCCAGCACTGAAGGACTAGCGGGAGATGAGCAGTTCTTC. Its translation is CASTEGLAGDEQFF. The chain employs TRBV12-3 or TRBV12-4 and TRBJ2-1, with 13 nucleotides matching TRBD2. Germline trimming cut 7 bases from V and 8 bases from J; bases unmatched to any gene: 5. This CDR3 comprises 14 residues.